This T cell receptor (beta chain) was observed in a study of human T cells and chemical hapten exposure. At the level of the study: On roughly 2 cm by roughly 2 cm of upper inner arm skin, sensitization was performed with 2% DPC.

The sample's time point: patch test 1, 2 weeks after DPC sensitization. Treatment indicated: therapeutic diphenylcyclopropenone sensitization with weekly scalp DPC. After removal of 0 bases from V and 6 bases from J, the junction contained 8 bases not matched to a gene. The CDR3 spans 16 residues. Germline CDR1 and CDR2: MNHNY and SVGAGI (reference sequence). TCRdb reanalysed the RACE reads using MiXCR and keeps one entry per CDR3 protein. The top ten clones hold 0.92% of a sample with around 120,000 distinct CDR3 sequences, roughly an eighth of them seen once. The clonotype comes from a man between 18 and 29 years old with alopecia areata. Some clones in this sample may be carry-over from other donors' samples. This specimen was whole blood, taken in connection with sensitization to the hapten diphenylcyclopropenone (DPC). The rearrangement joins TRBV6-6 to TRBJ1-5; 7 bases match TRBD1. CDR3 loop: CASSYSIGQETQPQHF. In DNA, the CDR3 is TGTGCCAGCAGTTACTCCATAGGACAGGAGACTCAGCCCCAGCATTTT.